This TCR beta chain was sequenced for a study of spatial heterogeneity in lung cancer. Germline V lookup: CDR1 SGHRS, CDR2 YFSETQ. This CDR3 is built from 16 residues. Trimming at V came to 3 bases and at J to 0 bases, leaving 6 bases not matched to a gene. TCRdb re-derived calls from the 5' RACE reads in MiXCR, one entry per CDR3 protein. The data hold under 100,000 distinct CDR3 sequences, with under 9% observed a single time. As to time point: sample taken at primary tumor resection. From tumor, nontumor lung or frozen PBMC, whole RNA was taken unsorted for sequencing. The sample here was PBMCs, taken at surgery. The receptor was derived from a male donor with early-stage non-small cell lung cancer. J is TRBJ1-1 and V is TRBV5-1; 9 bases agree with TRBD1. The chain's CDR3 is CASSSGTGSMNTEAFF. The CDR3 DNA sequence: TGCGCCAGCAGCTCCGGGACAGGGTCCATGAACACTGAAGCTTTCTTT.